A single sample is the source of the 21 T cell receptor beta chains below, sequenced in a study of T-cell reconstitution after alpha-beta-depleted transplantation in children. During its preparation, the TCRbeta library received unique molecular identifiers. MiXCR, applied by TCRdb to the PCR reads, yields one record per CDR3 protein. Here the sample spans hundreds of thousands of distinct CDR3 sequences, roughly 24% being singletons. Sequences were derived from PBMCs, mostly from graft donor cells, sampled 360 days after TCRalphabeta/CD19-depleted stem cell transplant. The receptor set was obtained from a boy in the first two years of life who had a stem cell transplant for acute myeloid leukemia, so the T cells may come from the graft donor.

In this sample, this clonotype turned up once. The genes are TRBV6-5 and TRBJ1-6; a possible D gene is TRBD1 (5 bases). The CDR3 totals 19 residues. The ends were cut back, 0 bases at V and 0 bases at J, with 15 bases in the middle. CDR1 is MNHEY, CDR2 SVGAGI, per germline. The CDR3 DNA is TGTGCCAGCAGTTACTCTACGGGCCCGGGGGGCTCCTATAATTCACCCCTCCACTTT. It specifies CASSYSTGPGGSYNSPLHF.

This clonotype was detected a few times. The rearrangement links TRBV5-5 to TRBJ2-1; D not resolved. Trimming removed 1 base at V and 15 bases at J, with 11 bases between. This CDR3 has 11 residues. In germline, CDR1 is SGHKS, CDR2 YYEKEE (reference sequence). The DNA of the CDR3 is TGTGCCAGCAGCTTGCAGAGTAAAGCGTTCTTC. The encoded protein is CASSLQSKAFF.

This clonotype was detected ten times or more. The chain uses TRBV3-1 and TRBJ1-1, with D perhaps matching TRBD1 (6 bases). Deletions cut 4 bases from V and 1 base from J, with 16 bases between. Germline CDR1 reads LGHDT; CDR2 reads YNNKEL (reference sequence). The CDR3 sequence is 16 residues long. The CDR3 loop is CASSLLGGRENTEAFF. DNA of the CDR3: TGTGCCAGCAGCCTTCTCGGGGGGCGAGAGAACACTGAAGCTTTCTTT.

This chain links TRBV4-1 with TRBJ1-1; D is unclear. In germline, CDR1 is MGHRA, CDR2 YSYEKL. The CDR3 runs 14 residues. V dropped 7 bases and J dropped 1 base, with 13 bases sitting between them. CDR3 DNA: TGCGCCAGCACCCCACGGACGGGGAACACTGAAGCTTTCTTT. This gives the protein CASTPRTGNTEAFF.

This clonotype was counted a few times. The chain has TRBV28 and TRBJ2-7, with 9 bases that match TRBD1. In germline, CDR1 is MDHEN, CDR2 SYDVKM. CDR3 length: 15 amino acids. The trim removed 4 bases at V and 7 bases at J, leaving 11 bases unmatched. The CDR3 loop is CASSSGRTGVREQYV. The CDR3 bases are TGTGCCAGCAGTTCTGGAAGGACAGGGGTGCGGGAGCAGTACGTC.

The chain combines TRBV3-1 with TRBJ1-1; D is undetermined. The CDR3 totals 13 residues. Per germline, CDR1 LGHDT and CDR2 YNNKEL (reference sequence). Trimming left V 2 bases short and J 1 base short, with 5 bases between. The CDR3 loop is CASSQYQNTEAFF. The CDR3 DNA sequence: TGTGCCAGCAGCCAATACCAGAACACTGAAGCTTTCTTT.

V is TRBV7-9 and J is TRBJ1-3; D is undetermined. Germline-derived CDR1 and CDR2 are SEHNR and FQNEAQ (reference sequence). Trimming stripped 2 bases from V and 4 bases from J, with 9 bases between. CDR3 length: 14 amino acids. CDR3 bases: TGTGCCAGCAGCTTAATCCCTTCAGGAAACACCATATATTTT. Its translation is CASSLIPSGNTIYF.

The rearrangement links TRBV18 to TRBJ1-2; 10 bases map to TRBD1. In germline, CDR1 is KGHSH, CDR2 LQKENI. The CDR3 is 16 residues long. The junction had 9 bases not matched to a gene; V was cut back by 3 bases and J by 5 bases. CDR3 amino acids: CASSPATGQGRYGYTF. Here the CDR3 DNA reads TGTGCCAGCTCACCGGCCACGGGACAGGGGAGGTATGGCTACACCTTC.

The V gene is TRBV12-3 or TRBV12-4, the J gene TRBJ2-1; 7 bases match TRBD1. V trimming: 3 bases; J trimming: 4 bases; junction bases outside the gene matches: 3. CDR3 length: 14 residues. The CDR3 protein is CASSFRDSYNEQFF. In DNA, the CDR3 is TGTGCCAGCAGTTTTCGGGACAGTTACAATGAGCAGTTCTTC.

The V call is TRBV5-1, the J call TRBJ2-7; 9 nucleotides align to TRBD1. CDR3 length: 14 amino acids. The germline V gene has CDR1 SGHRS and CDR2 YFSETQ. V shed 3 bases and J 7 bases; nucleotides not matched to a gene: 8. The CDR3: CASSWGQGIMEQYF. In DNA form, the CDR3 reads TGCGCCAGCAGCTGGGGACAGGGCATAATGGAGCAGTACTTC.

This clonotype was seen at least ten times. V is TRBV7-8 and J is TRBJ2-5; D is unresolved. The CDR3 is made up of 15 amino acids. Germline CDR1 SGHVS, CDR2 FQNEAQ. Trimming stripped 3 bases from V and 2 bases from J, with 13 bases between. CDR3 region: CASSLGADGQETQYF. Here the CDR3 DNA reads TGTGCCAGCAGCTTGGGTGCAGACGGTCAAGAGACCCAGTACTTC.

At least ten counts were recorded for this clonotype. The CDR3 DNA reads TGTGCCAGCAGCTTACCCCTGATCACTAACTATGGCTACACCTTC. Its protein is CASSLPLITNYGYTF. The J gene is TRBJ1-2, the V gene TRBV7-9; the D is unclear. Deletions cut 2 bases from V and 0 bases from J, with 10 bases between. Germline-derived CDR1 and CDR2 are SEHNR and FQNEAQ (reference sequence). The CDR3 is made up of 15 amino acids.

This rearrangement joins TRBV7-2 to TRBJ2-7, with 7 bases lining up with TRBD1. CDR1 is SGHTA and CDR2 is FQGNSA in the germline V gene. Trimming took 3 bases from V and 6 from J; bases not matched to a gene: 8. The CDR3 extends over 14 amino acids. CDR3 sequence (DNA): TGTGCCAGCAGCTTCGGGTCAGGGGGACGCGAGCAGTACTTC. This encodes CASSFGSGGREQYF.

This clonotype has a count of ten or more. The chain couples TRBV20-1 to TRBJ1-5; D is ambiguous. The CDR3 totals 13 residues. Germline values: CDR1 DFQATT, CDR2 SNEGSKA (reference sequence). The V end lost 0 bases, the J end lost 0 bases, and 3 bases lay between the germline ends. Here the CDR3 DNA reads TGCAGTGCTAGAGATCTTAGCAATCAGCCCCAGCATTTT. Translation gives CSARDLSNQPQHF.

This clonotype was seen many times. This chain links TRBV29-1 with TRBJ2-1; D is perhaps TRBD2 (6 bases). CDR3 length: 15 residues. V gave up 0 bases and J gave up 3 bases, with 12 bases separating them. CDR1 is SQVTM, CDR2 ANQGSEA, per germline. The DNA of the CDR3 is TGCAGCGTTGAAGACTCCCTAGCGAGCTACAATGAGCAGTTCTTC. Protein sequence: CSVEDSLASYNEQFF.

This clonotype was counted ten times or more. CDR3 amino acids: CSVESISDTQYF. CDR3 nucleotides: TGCAGCGTTGAATCGATATCAGATACGCAGTATTTT. V gene TRBV29-1 combines with J gene TRBJ2-3; the D is unclear. Looked up from germline, CDR1 is SQVTM and CDR2 is ANQGSEA. The CDR3 runs 12 residues. Trimming took off 2 bases at V and 4 bases at J, with 7 bases between the two ends.

This clonotype was counted ten times or more. The V call is TRBV27, the J call TRBJ2-1; maybe TRBD2 (6 bases). Trimming removed 1 base at V and 0 bases at J, with 16 bases between. The CDR3 consists of 18 residues. Per the germline V gene, CDR1 is MNHEY and CDR2 is SMNVEV (reference sequence). CDR3 nucleotide sequence: TGTGCCAGCAGTTTATGGGGGGATCCCTTAAGCTCCTACAATGAGCAGTTCTTC. As protein: CASSLWGDPLSSYNEQFF.

The chain joins TRBV5-1 to TRBJ2-7; TRBD1 matches 10 bases. V lost 4 bases, J lost 1 base, and 5 bases stayed unmatched. The CDR3 has 15 residues. Germline loops: CDR1 SGHRS, CDR2 YFSETQ. As DNA, the CDR3 is TGCGCCAGCAGCCGAGGGACAGGGGTTTCCTACGAGCAGTACGTC. As protein: CASSRGTGVSYEQYV.

This clonotype was recorded a few times. V gene TRBV4-3 combines with J gene TRBJ2-3; D unresolved. Germline loops: CDR1 LGHNA, CDR2 YSLEER. Trimming removed 0 bases from V and 3 bases from J, with 4 bases in between. The length of the CDR3 is 13 residues. The CDR3 DNA sequence: TGCGCCAGCAGCCAAGAATGGACAGATACGCAGTATTTT. It encodes CASSQEWTDTQYF.

The table lists this clonotype with many counts. This sequence joins TRBV6-2 or TRBV6-3 and TRBJ2-1, with D possibly matching TRBD2 (6 bases). V gave up 4 bases and J gave up 3 bases, with 19 bases separating them. From germline, CDR1 is MNHEY and CDR2 SVGEGT. The CDR3 runs to 17 residues. The CDR3 is CASSFPLTGGYYNEQFF. DNA of the CDR3: TGTGCCAGCAGTTTTCCTCTGACTGGGGGGTACTACAATGAGCAGTTCTTC.

There are a few counts of this clonotype. The rearrangement links TRBV7-2 to TRBJ2-5, with 10 bases aligning to TRBD2. The CDR3 sequence is 17 residues long. After removal of 4 bases from V and 4 bases from J, the junction contained 12 bases not matched to a gene. Looked up from germline, CDR1 is SGHTA and CDR2 is FQGNSA. The CDR3: CASSSLSGGPFSETQYF. The CDR3 nucleotides are TGTGCCAGCAGCTCGCTTAGCGGGGGGCCGTTTTCAGAGACCCAGTACTTC. The full variable domain, completed using reference TRBV7-2 and TRBJ2-5, is GAGVSQSPSNKVTEKGKDVELRCDPISGHTALYWYRQSLGQGLEFLIYFQGNSAPDKSGLPSDRFSAERTGGSVSTLTIQRTQQEDSAVYLCASSSLSGGPFSETQYFGPGTRLLVL.